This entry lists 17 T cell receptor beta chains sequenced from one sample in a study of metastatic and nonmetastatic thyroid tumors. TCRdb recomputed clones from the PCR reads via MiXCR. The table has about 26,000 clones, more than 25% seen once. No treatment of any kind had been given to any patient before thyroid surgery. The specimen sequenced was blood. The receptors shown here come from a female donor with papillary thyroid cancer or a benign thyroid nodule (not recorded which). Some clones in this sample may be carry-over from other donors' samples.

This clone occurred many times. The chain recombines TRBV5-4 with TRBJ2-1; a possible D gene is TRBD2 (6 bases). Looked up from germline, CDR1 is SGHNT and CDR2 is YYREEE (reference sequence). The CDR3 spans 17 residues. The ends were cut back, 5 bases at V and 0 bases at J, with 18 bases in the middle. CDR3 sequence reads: CASSSTRRASSYNEQFF. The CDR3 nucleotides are TGTGCCAGCAGTTCGACTAGAAGAGCCAGCTCCTACAATGAGCAGTTCTTC.

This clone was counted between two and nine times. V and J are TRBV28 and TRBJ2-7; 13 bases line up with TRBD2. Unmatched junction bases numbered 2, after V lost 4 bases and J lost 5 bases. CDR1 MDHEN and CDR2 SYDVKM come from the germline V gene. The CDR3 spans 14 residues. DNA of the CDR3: TGTGCCAGCAGTTGGGGACTAGCGGGACACGAGCAGTACTTC. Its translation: CASSWGLAGHEQYF.

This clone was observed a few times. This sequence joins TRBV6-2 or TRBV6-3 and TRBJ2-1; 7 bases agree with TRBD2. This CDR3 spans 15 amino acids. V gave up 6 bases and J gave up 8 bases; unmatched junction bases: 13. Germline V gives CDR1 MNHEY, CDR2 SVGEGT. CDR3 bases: TGTGCCAGCAGGAGACGTCCGCGGGGGTCGGATGAGCAGTTCTTC. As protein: CASRRRPRGSDEQFF.

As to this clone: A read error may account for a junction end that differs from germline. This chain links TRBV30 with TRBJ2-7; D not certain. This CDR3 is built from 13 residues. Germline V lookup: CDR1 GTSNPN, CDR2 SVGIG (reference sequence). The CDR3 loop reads CALTESSAYEQYF. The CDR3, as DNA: TGTGCCTTGACGGAGTCGAGCGCCTACGAACAGTACTTC.

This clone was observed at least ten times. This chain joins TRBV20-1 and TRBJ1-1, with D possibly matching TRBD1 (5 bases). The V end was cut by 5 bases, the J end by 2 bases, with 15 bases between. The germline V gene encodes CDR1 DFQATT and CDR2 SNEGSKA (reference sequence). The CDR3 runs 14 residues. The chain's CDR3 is CSAQANTGNTEAFF. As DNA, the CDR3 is TGCAGTGCTCAAGCAAATACAGGTAACACTGAAGCTTTCTTT.

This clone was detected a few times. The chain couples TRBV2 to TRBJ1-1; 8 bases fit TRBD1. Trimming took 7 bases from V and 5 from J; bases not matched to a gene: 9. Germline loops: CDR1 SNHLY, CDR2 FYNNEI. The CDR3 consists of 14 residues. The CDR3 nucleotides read TGTGCCAGCATCTGGGACAGGACTTTGACTGAAGCTTTCTTT. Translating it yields CASIWDRTLTEAFF.

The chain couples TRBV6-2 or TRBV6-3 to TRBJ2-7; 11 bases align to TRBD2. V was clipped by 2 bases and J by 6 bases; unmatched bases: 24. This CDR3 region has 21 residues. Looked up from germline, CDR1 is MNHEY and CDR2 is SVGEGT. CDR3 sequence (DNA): TGTGCCAGCAGTTACGTCGGTAGAGGTAGCGGGAGGGCCCAAGGCAAGCGCGAGCAGTACTTC. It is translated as CASSYVGRGSGRAQGKREQYF.

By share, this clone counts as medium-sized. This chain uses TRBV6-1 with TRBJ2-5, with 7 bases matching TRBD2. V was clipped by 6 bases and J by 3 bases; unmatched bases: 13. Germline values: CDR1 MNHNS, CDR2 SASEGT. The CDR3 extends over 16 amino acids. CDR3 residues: CASRERWTRIEETQYF. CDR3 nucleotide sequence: TGTGCCAGCAGGGAAAGGTGGACTAGGATTGAAGAGACCCAGTACTTC.

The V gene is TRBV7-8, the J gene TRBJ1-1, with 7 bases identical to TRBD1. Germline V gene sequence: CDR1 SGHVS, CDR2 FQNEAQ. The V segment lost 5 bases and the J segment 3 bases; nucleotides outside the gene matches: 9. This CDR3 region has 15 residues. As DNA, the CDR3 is TGTGCCAGCAGCCCCGTCAGACAGGGATACACTGAAGCTTTCTTT. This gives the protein CASSPVRQGYTEAFF.

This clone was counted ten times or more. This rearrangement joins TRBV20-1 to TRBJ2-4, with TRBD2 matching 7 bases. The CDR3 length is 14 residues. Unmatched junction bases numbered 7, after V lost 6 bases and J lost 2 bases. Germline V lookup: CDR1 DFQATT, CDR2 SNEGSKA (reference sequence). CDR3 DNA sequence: TGCAGTGCCCGACTAGCAGTATCCAAAAACATTCAGTACTTC. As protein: CSARLAVSKNIQYF.

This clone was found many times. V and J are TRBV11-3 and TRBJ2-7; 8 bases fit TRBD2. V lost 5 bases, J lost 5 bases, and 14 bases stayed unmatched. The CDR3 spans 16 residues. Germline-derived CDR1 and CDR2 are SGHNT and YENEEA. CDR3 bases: TGTGCCAGCAGCCCCCGGGGGGGGGGGCAATCCCACGAGCAGTACTTC. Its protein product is CASSPRGGGQSHEQYF.

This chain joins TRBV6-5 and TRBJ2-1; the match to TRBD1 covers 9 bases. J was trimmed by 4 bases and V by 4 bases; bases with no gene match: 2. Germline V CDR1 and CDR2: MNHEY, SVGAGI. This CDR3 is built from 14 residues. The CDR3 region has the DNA TGTGCCAGCAGTTGGACAGGGGAATACAATGAGCAGTTCTTC. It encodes CASSWTGEYNEQFF.

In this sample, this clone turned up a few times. CDR3 in amino acids: CAREGGTGELFF. The CDR3 DNA is TGTGCCCGCGAGGGGGGTACCGGGGAGCTGTTTTTT. The chain combines TRBV6-4 with TRBJ2-2; either TRBD1 or TRBD2 may supply D (6 bases each). V was pared by 11 bases and J by 5 bases, with 12 bases between. Germline V gene data show CDR1 as MRHNA and CDR2 as SNTAGT. This CDR3 region has 12 residues.

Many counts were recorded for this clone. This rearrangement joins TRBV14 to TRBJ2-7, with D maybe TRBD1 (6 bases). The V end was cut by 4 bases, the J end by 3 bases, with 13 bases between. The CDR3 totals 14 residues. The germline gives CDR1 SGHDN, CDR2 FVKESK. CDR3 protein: CASSPTQGFYEQYF. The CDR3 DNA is TGTGCCAGCAGCCCCACCCAGGGGTTCTACGAGCAGTACTTC.

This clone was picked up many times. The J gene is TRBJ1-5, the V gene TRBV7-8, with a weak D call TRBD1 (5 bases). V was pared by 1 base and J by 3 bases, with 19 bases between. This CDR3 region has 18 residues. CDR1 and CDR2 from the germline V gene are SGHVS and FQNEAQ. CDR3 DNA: TGTGCCAGCAGCTTAGATTACGGAGGGGCAGGTTACAATCAGCCCCAGCATTTT. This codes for CASSLDYGGAGYNQPQHF.

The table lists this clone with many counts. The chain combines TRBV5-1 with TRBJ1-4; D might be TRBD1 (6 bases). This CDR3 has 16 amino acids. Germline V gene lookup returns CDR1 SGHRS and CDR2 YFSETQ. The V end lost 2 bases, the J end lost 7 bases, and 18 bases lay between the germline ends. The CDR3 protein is CASSFGTLGASEKLFF. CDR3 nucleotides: TGCGCCAGCAGCTTCGGGACTTTGGGGGCGAGTGAAAAACTGTTTTTT.

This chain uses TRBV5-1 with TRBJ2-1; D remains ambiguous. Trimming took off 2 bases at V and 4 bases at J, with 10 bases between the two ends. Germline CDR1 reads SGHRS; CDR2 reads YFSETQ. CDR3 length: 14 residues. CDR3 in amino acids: CASSFETGYNEQFF. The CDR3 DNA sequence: TGCGCCAGCAGCTTTGAGACTGGGTACAATGAGCAGTTCTTC.